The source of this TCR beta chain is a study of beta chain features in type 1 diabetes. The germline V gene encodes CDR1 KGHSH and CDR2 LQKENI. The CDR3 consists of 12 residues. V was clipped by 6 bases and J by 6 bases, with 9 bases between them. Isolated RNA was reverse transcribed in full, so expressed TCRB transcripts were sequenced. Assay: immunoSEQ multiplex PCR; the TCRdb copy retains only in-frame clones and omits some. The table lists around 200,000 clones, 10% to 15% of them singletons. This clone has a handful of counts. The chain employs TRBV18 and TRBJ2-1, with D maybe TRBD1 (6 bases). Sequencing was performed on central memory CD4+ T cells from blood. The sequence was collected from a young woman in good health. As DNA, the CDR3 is TGTGCCAGCTCTCAGACAGGCAATGAGCAGTTCTTC. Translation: CASSQTGNEQFF.